A single T cell receptor (beta chain) is shown here with its context. The antigen remains undetermined. V gave up 0 bases and J gave up 2 bases, with 9 bases separating them. Germline V gene sequence: CDR1 SGDLS, CDR2 YYNGEE. This CDR3 has 16 residues. The data were obtained in a study of T cell responses to AZD1222 COVID-19 vaccine. Whole-study findings and limits: Two AZD1222 doses significantly raised spike-specific TCR breadth and depth over controls. Clonal diversity may have been underestimated, and the donors were mostly white British, with more females than males. Seropositive status at baseline applied to only a handful of AZD1222 recipients.

Assay: immunoSEQ multiplex PCR; the TCRdb copy retains only in-frame clones and omits some. The repertoire includes roughly 160,000 clones, roughly 93% of them detected once, and approximately 0.97% sits in the top ten. This sample comprised peripheral blood, obtained on day 0 of AZD1222 vaccination. This clonotype was sampled from an adult in good health. The V and J genes are TRBV9 and TRBJ1-6, with D possibly being TRBD1 (5 bases). CDR3 sequence: CASSVGSTAYNSPLHF. Written as DNA, the CDR3 is TGTGCCAGCAGCGTAGGGTCGACAGCCTATAATTCACCCCTCCACTTT.